This passage covers 9 T cell receptor beta chains from one sample sequenced in a study of cytomegalovirus exposure and HLA in healthy donors. PCR used 60 Vbeta primers and 13 Jbeta primers. Measured with immunoSEQ multiplex PCR; TCRdb has only the in-frame clones, and not every one. The sample contains about 160,000 clones, 80% of which appear only once. Sequenced input: PBMCs. These receptor sequences come from a man aged 25 to 40 in good health and CMV-seronegative.

The chain uses TRBV7-2 and TRBJ1-4; maybe TRBD1 (5 bases). Germline CDR1 reads SGHTA; CDR2 reads FQGNSA. The CDR3 length is 15 residues. V lost 2 bases, J lost 5 bases, and 12 bases lay in between. The CDR3, as DNA: TGTGCCAGCAGCTTATGGGCAGGGTTGAATGAAAAACTGTTTTTT. This encodes CASSLWAGLNEKLFF. The full variable domain, in which reference TRBV7-2 and TRBJ1-4 provide the parts outside the CDR3, is GAGVSQSPSNKVTEKGKDVELRCDPISGHTALYWYRQSLGQGLEFLIYFQGNSAPDKSGLPSDRFSAERTGGSVSTLTIQRTQQEDSAVYLCASSLWAGLNEKLFFGSGTQLSVL.

The rearrangement joins TRBV4-1 to TRBJ2-1; 10 bases fit TRBD1. The CDR3 spans 15 residues. V gave up 6 bases and J gave up 4 bases; unmatched junction bases: 6. Germline CDR1 reads MGHRA; CDR2 reads YSYEKL. The CDR3 region has the DNA TGCGCCAGCAGGGAGACAGGGGGCGTGTACAATGAGCAGTTCTTC. Its translation is CASRETGGVYNEQFF.

The gene calls are TRBV19 and TRBJ2-3; TRBD1 agrees at 9 bases. From germline, CDR1 is LNHDA and CDR2 SQIVND (reference sequence). This CDR3 region has 18 residues. The trim removed 7 bases at V and 2 bases at J, leaving 16 bases unmatched. CDR3 in DNA: TGTGCCAGTACCCCGGGACAGGGTCGAATCGGTCTCACAGATACGCAGTATTTT. Amino acid sequence: CASTPGQGRIGLTDTQYF.

This rearrangement joins TRBV28 to TRBJ1-2; 7 positions match TRBD1. V trimming: 5 bases; J trimming: 4 bases; junction bases outside the gene matches: 7. In germline, CDR1 is MDHEN, CDR2 SYDVKM. There are 14 residues in the CDR3. CDR3 nucleotide sequence: TGTGCCAGCAGTCGGGGGACAGTCGGCTATGGCTACACCTTC. Translation gives CASSRGTVGYGYTF.

V usage is TRBV7-2 and J usage is TRBJ2-1; D possibly corresponds to TRBD1 (5 bases). Trimming left V 4 bases short and J 0 bases short, with 13 bases between. CDR3 length equals 16 residues. Germline CDR1 is SGHTA and CDR2 is FQGNSA. DNA of the CDR3: TGTGCCAGCAGCTCCAGGGCGAAAAGCTCCTACAATGAGCAGTTCTTC. Residues: CASSSRAKSSYNEQFF.

The chain is built from TRBV7-9 and TRBJ2-7; D not resolved. Trimming removed 5 bases at V and 7 bases at J, with 9 bases between. Germline CDR1 is SEHNR and CDR2 is FQNEAQ (reference sequence). CDR3 size: 11 residues. The CDR3 DNA reads TGTGCCAGCAGCCCCACGGTGGAGCAGTACTTC. Protein: CASSPTVEQYF.

The chain carries TRBV10-3 and TRBJ2-5, with 9 positions matching TRBD1. J lost 5 bases, V lost 9 bases, and 4 bases had no gene match. In germline, CDR1 is ENHRY, CDR2 SYGVKD. The CDR3 covers 12 residues. CDR3 nucleotides: TGTGCCATTGGACAGGGGCTGGAGACCCAGTACTTC. Translated: CAIGQGLETQYF.

This clone has a single count. The V and J genes are TRBV11-1 and TRBJ2-3, with TRBD1 matching over 8 bases. V lost 5 bases to trimming and J lost 1 base; unmatched junction nucleotides: 5. The germline V gene has CDR1 SGHAT and CDR2 FQDESV (reference sequence). The CDR3 spans 15 residues. In DNA, the CDR3 is TGTGCCAGCAGCCACCCGGGACAGGGCACAGATACGCAGTATTTT. This codes for CASSHPGQGTDTQYF.

V usage is TRBV27 and J usage is TRBJ2-3; TRBD2 matches at 7 bases. Germline V gene lookup returns CDR1 MNHEY and CDR2 SMNVEV (reference sequence). The CDR3 is 14 amino acids. V trimming: 3 bases; J trimming: 2 bases; junction bases outside the gene matches: 2. In DNA form, the CDR3 reads TGTGCCAGCAGTTTGGGACTACTCACAGATACGCAGTATTTT. Encoded protein: CASSLGLLTDTQYF.